A selection of T cell receptor beta chains follows, all from one sample in a study of OX40 agonist ivuxolimab in advanced cancers. Measured with immunoSEQ multiplex PCR; TCRdb has only the in-frame clones, and not every one. The sample gives around 61,000 clones, approximately 88% of which show up once; less than 2.5% is in the top ten. Sequencing used CD4+ or CD8+ T cells sorted from blood, obtained in a trial of the OX40 agonist ivuxolimab. Every receptor here comes from an adult with an advanced solid tumor such as melanoma, head and neck, liver or kidney cancer. CDR3s include the opening cysteine and the closing phenylalanine or tryptophan. Fields, in order: CDR3 protein, CDR3 DNA, V gene, clone size, J gene, D gene. The D gene is left open where the match is weak. Clone size is shown for a subset of rows, as once, few, many or a class of expanded clone.

CDR3 protein: CASSLRHTGELFF
CDR3 DNA: TGTGCCAGCAGCTTGCGCCACACCGGGGAGCTGTTTTTT
V gene: TRBV5-4
clone size: NA
J gene: TRBJ2-2
D gene: NA

CDR3 protein: CAISESRVERSVYTDTQYF
CDR3 DNA: TGTGCCATCAGTGAGTCGAGGGTGGAACGCTCCGTCTACACAGATACGCAGTATTTT
V gene: TRBV10-3
clone size: NA
J gene: TRBJ2-3
D gene: NA

CDR3 protein: CASRDPGQGYNSPLHF
CDR3 DNA: TGTGCCAGCAGGGACCCGGGACAGGGCTATAATTCACCCCTCCACTTT
V gene: TRBV5-4
clone size: NA
J gene: TRBJ1-6
D gene: TRBD1

CDR3 protein: CASRTGGLDYTF
CDR3 DNA: TGTGCCAGCAGGACAGGGGGACTAGACTACACCTTC
V gene: TRBV6-1
clone size: NA
J gene: TRBJ1-2
D gene: TRBD1

CDR3 protein: CASSKGGRASYEQYF
CDR3 DNA: TGTGCCAGCAGCAAGGGCGGGAGGGCCTCCTACGAGCAGTACTTC
V gene: TRBV21-1
clone size: NA
J gene: TRBJ2-7
D gene: NA

CDR3 protein: CASSVGSGGGNTEAFF
CDR3 DNA: TGTGCCAGCAGCGTAGGGAGTGGCGGGGGGAACACTGAAGCTTTCTTT
V gene: TRBV9
clone size: NA
J gene: TRBJ1-1
D gene: NA

CDR3 protein: CASSETASTEAFF
CDR3 DNA: TGTGCCAGCAGCGAGACAGCTTCCACTGAAGCTTTCTTT
V gene: TRBV2
clone size: NA
J gene: TRBJ1-1
D gene: NA

CDR3 protein: CASSTPFYDGYTF
CDR3 DNA: TGTGCCAGTAGTACCCCCTTTTATGATGGCTACACCTTC
V gene: TRBV19
clone size: NA
J gene: TRBJ1-2
D gene: NA

CDR3 protein: CSVGVGYGYTF
CDR3 DNA: TGCAGCGTTGGGGTGGGCTATGGCTACACCTTC
V gene: TRBV29-1
clone size: NA
J gene: TRBJ1-2
D gene: NA

CDR3 protein: CASSLGRTGSNQPQHF
CDR3 DNA: TGTGCCAGCAGCTTGGGTAGGACAGGGAGCAATCAGCCCCAGCATTTT
V gene: TRBV5-5
clone size: once
J gene: TRBJ1-5
D gene: TRBD1

CDR3 protein: CASSDGLAGDSYNEQFF
CDR3 DNA: TGCGCCAGCAGTGACGGACTAGCGGGGGATTCCTACAATGAGCAGTTCTTC
V gene: TRBV10-1
clone size: NA
J gene: TRBJ2-1
D gene: TRBD2

CDR3 protein: CASSSRGLGKAEAFF
CDR3 DNA: TGTGCCAGTAGTTCTAGGGGGCTGGGGAAGGCTGAAGCTTTCTTT
V gene: TRBV19
clone size: NA
J gene: TRBJ1-1
D gene: TRBD1

CDR3 protein: CASSRQGADTEAFF
CDR3 DNA: TGCGCCAGCAGCAGACAGGGGGCGGACACTGAAGCTTTCTTT
V gene: TRBV5-1
clone size: NA
J gene: TRBJ1-1
D gene: TRBD1

CDR3 protein: CASSNRDSNLAKNIQYF
CDR3 DNA: TGTGCCAGCAGCAACCGGGACTCCAATTTAGCCAAAAACATTCAGTACTTC
V gene: TRBV13
clone size: NA
J gene: TRBJ2-4
D gene: NA

CDR3 protein: CAISRTGGDQPQHF
CDR3 DNA: TGTGCCATCAGCCGGACAGGGGGAGATCAGCCCCAGCATTTT
V gene: TRBV6-6
clone size: NA
J gene: TRBJ1-5
D gene: TRBD1

CDR3 protein: CASSPPSSGPNTEAFF
CDR3 DNA: TGTGCCAGCTCACCACCCTCATCGGGCCCGAACACTGAAGCTTTCTTT
V gene: TRBV18
clone size: NA
J gene: TRBJ1-1
D gene: NA

CDR3 protein: CATSRATGPRNEQYF
CDR3 DNA: TGTGCCACCAGCAGAGCAACCGGGCCGAGGAACGAGCAGTACTTC
V gene: TRBV15
clone size: NA
J gene: TRBJ2-7
D gene: NA

CDR3 protein: CASSGTYNEQFF
CDR3 DNA: TGTGCCAGTAGCGGCACCTACAATGAGCAGTTCTTC
V gene: TRBV19
clone size: NA
J gene: TRBJ2-1
D gene: NA

CDR3 protein: CASSVGPNSYEQYF
CDR3 DNA: TGTGCCAGCAGCGTAGGACCGAACTCCTACGAGCAGTACTTC
V gene: TRBV9
clone size: NA
J gene: TRBJ2-7
D gene: NA

CDR3 protein: CAWSSPGRGYTF
CDR3 DNA: TGTGCCTGGAGCTCTCCAGGGCGCGGCTACACCTTC
V gene: TRBV30
clone size: NA
J gene: TRBJ1-2
D gene: NA

CDR3 protein: CASSLLGSGYTF
CDR3 DNA: TGTGCCAGCAGTTTGTTGGGTAGCGGCTACACCTTC
V gene: TRBV27
clone size: few
J gene: TRBJ1-2
D gene: NA

CDR3 protein: CASSYPRTGSSYEQYF
CDR3 DNA: TGTGCCAGCAGTTACCCCCGGACAGGGAGCTCTTACGAGCAGTACTTC
V gene: TRBV6-6
clone size: NA
J gene: TRBJ2-7
D gene: TRBD1

CDR3 protein: CASRFRSGGYGYTF
CDR3 DNA: TGTGCCAGCAGATTCCGGTCGGGAGGCTATGGCTACACCTTC
V gene: TRBV5-4
clone size: NA
J gene: TRBJ1-2
D gene: NA

CDR3 protein: CASSYNGANEKLFF
CDR3 DNA: TGTGCCAGCAGTTACAACGGGGCAAATGAAAAACTGTTTTTT
V gene: TRBV6-5
clone size: NA
J gene: TRBJ1-4
D gene: NA

CDR3 protein: CASRPPEGTVMPQHF
CDR3 DNA: TGTGCAAGTCGCCCTCCTGAAGGGACTGTCATGCCCCAGCATTTT
V gene: TRBV12-2
clone size: NA
J gene: TRBJ1-5
D gene: NA

CDR3 protein: CASSVYRGRDTGELFF
CDR3 DNA: TGTGCCAGCAGCGTCTACAGGGGACGGGACACCGGGGAGCTGTTTTTT
V gene: TRBV7-2
clone size: once
J gene: TRBJ2-2
D gene: TRBD1

CDR3 protein: CASRPNVGTMGEQYF
CDR3 DNA: TGTGCCAGCAGGCCTAATGTCGGGACTATGGGCGAGCAGTACTTC
V gene: TRBV2
clone size: NA
J gene: TRBJ2-7
D gene: TRBD2

CDR3 protein: CASSSREDSWSKQPQHF
CDR3 DNA: TGTGCCAGCAGCTCAAGAGAGGACAGTTGGAGCAAACAGCCCCAGCATTTT
V gene: TRBV7-9
clone size: NA
J gene: TRBJ1-5
D gene: NA

CDR3 protein: CASSLSPNSPLHF
CDR3 DNA: TGTGCCAGCAGCTTAAGCCCTAATTCACCCCTCCACTTT
V gene: TRBV7-3
clone size: NA
J gene: TRBJ1-6
D gene: NA

CDR3 protein: CASSQTPTENTEAFF
CDR3 DNA: TGTGCCAGCAGCCAAACGCCGACGGAGAACACTGAAGCTTTCTTT
V gene: TRBV4-2
clone size: NA
J gene: TRBJ1-1
D gene: NA

CDR3 protein: CASSTLTSYTEAFF
CDR3 DNA: TGTGCCAGCAGCACCCTAACCTCCTACACTGAAGCTTTCTTT
V gene: TRBV7-6
clone size: NA
J gene: TRBJ1-1
D gene: NA

CDR3 protein: CASSPGQGFYNEQFF
CDR3 DNA: TGTGCCAGCTCCCCCGGACAGGGATTCTACAATGAGCAGTTCTTC
V gene: TRBV18
clone size: NA
J gene: TRBJ2-1
D gene: TRBD1

CDR3 protein: CASSQDLASLWAEAFF
CDR3 DNA: TGCGCCAGCAGCCAAGATTTGGCCAGTTTGTGGGCTGAAGCTTTCTTT
V gene: TRBV4-3
clone size: NA
J gene: TRBJ1-1
D gene: NA

CDR3 protein: CASSFSGSGNTIYF
CDR3 DNA: TGTGCCAGCAGCTTTTCAGGGTCCGGAAACACCATATATTTT
V gene: TRBV11-2
clone size: NA
J gene: TRBJ1-3
D gene: NA

CDR3 protein: CASRPEVPGHKGCEQYF
CDR3 DNA: TGTGCAAGTCGCCCAGAAGTCCCGGGACATAAAGGTTGCGAGCAGTACTTC
V gene: TRBV12-2
clone size: NA
J gene: TRBJ2-7
D gene: NA

CDR3 protein: CASSATALSSYNSPLHF
CDR3 DNA: TGTGCCAGCAGCGCCACCGCCTTGAGCTCCTATAATTCACCCCTCCACTTT
V gene: TRBV9
clone size: NA
J gene: TRBJ1-6
D gene: NA

CDR3 protein: CASSQDDGRGVDTQYF
CDR3 DNA: TGTGCCAGCAGCCAAGATGATGGGAGGGGAGTAGATACGCAGTATTTT
V gene: TRBV4-2
clone size: NA
J gene: TRBJ2-3
D gene: TRBD2

CDR3 protein: CASSLGQGWGYTF
CDR3 DNA: TGTGCCAGCAGCTTGGGACAGGGCTGGGGCTACACCTTC
V gene: TRBV5-6
clone size: NA
J gene: TRBJ1-2
D gene: TRBD1

CDR3 protein: CSVVTGGSGYTF
CDR3 DNA: TGCAGCGTAGTTACAGGGGGCAGCGGCTACACCTTC
V gene: TRBV29-1
clone size: few
J gene: TRBJ1-2
D gene: TRBD1

CDR3 protein: CASSVVAGGTAEAFF
CDR3 DNA: TGTGCCAGCAGCGTAGTTGCGGGAGGAACCGCTGAAGCTTTCTTT
V gene: TRBV9
clone size: NA
J gene: TRBJ1-1
D gene: NA

CDR3 protein: CASSLVMGQGYEKLFF
CDR3 DNA: TGTGCCAGCAGCTTAGTTATGGGACAGGGGTATGAAAAACTGTTTTTT
V gene: TRBV11-2
clone size: NA
J gene: TRBJ1-4
D gene: TRBD1

CDR3 protein: CASSLSHRSTDTQYF
CDR3 DNA: TGTGCCAGCAGCTTATCCCACAGGAGCACAGATACGCAGTATTTT
V gene: TRBV11-3
clone size: NA
J gene: TRBJ2-3
D gene: NA

CDR3 protein: CASSGRNTEAFF
CDR3 DNA: TGTGCCAGCAGCGGACGGAACACTGAAGCTTTCTTT
V gene: TRBV9
clone size: few
J gene: TRBJ1-1
D gene: NA

CDR3 protein: CAWRLPGSPLHF
CDR3 DNA: TGTGCCTGGAGGTTACCGGGGTCACCCCTCCACTTT
V gene: TRBV30
clone size: NA
J gene: TRBJ1-6
D gene: NA

CDR3 protein: CASSSGPRSTEAFF
CDR3 DNA: TGTGCCAGCAGTTCCGGGCCGAGGAGCACTGAAGCTTTCTTT
V gene: TRBV6-6
clone size: NA
J gene: TRBJ1-1
D gene: NA

CDR3 protein: CASSQDLYNEQFF
CDR3 DNA: TGCGCCAGCAGCCAAGATCTATACAATGAGCAGTTCTTC
V gene: TRBV4-1
clone size: NA
J gene: TRBJ2-1
D gene: NA

CDR3 protein: CASSQAPADYGYTF
CDR3 DNA: TGCGCCAGCAGCCAAGCCCCGGCAGACTATGGCTACACCTTC
V gene: TRBV4-3
clone size: NA
J gene: TRBJ1-2
D gene: NA

CDR3 protein: CASSLGALRGAKNIQYF
CDR3 DNA: TGTGCCAGCAGCTTAGGTGCCCTAAGAGGGGCCAAAAACATTCAGTACTTC
V gene: TRBV7-6
clone size: NA
J gene: TRBJ2-4
D gene: NA

CDR3 protein: CASSLAGVVNEQYF
CDR3 DNA: TGCGCCAGCAGTCTAGCGGGAGTGGTCAACGAGCAGTACTTC
V gene: TRBV5-1
clone size: NA
J gene: TRBJ2-7
D gene: TRBD2

CDR3 protein: CSVAGHRPETQYF
CDR3 DNA: TGCAGCGTTGCTGGGCACAGGCCAGAGACCCAGTACTTC
V gene: TRBV29-1
clone size: NA
J gene: TRBJ2-5
D gene: NA

CDR3 protein: CASSTSRGLSPLHF
CDR3 DNA: TGTGCCAGCAGCACCTCCAGGGGGCTTTCACCCCTCCACTTT
V gene: TRBV5-6
clone size: NA
J gene: TRBJ1-6
D gene: TRBD1

CDR3 protein: CASSTIQDPQETQYF
CDR3 DNA: TGTGCCAGCAGTACAATCCAGGACCCGCAAGAGACCCAGTACTTC
V gene: TRBV5-4
clone size: NA
J gene: TRBJ2-5
D gene: NA

CDR3 protein: CASRREERGWLFF
CDR3 DNA: TGTGCCAGCAGGAGGGAGGAACGGGGGTGGCTGTTTTTT
V gene: TRBV6-1
clone size: NA
J gene: TRBJ2-2
D gene: NA

CDR3 protein: CAISEDRGREAFF
CDR3 DNA: TGTGCCATCAGTGAGGACAGGGGGAGAGAAGCTTTCTTT
V gene: TRBV10-3
clone size: NA
J gene: TRBJ1-1
D gene: TRBD1

CDR3 protein: CASSQPLSTGELFF
CDR3 DNA: TGTGCCAGCAGCCAACCTCTTTCCACCGGGGAGCTGTTTTTT
V gene: TRBV5-4
clone size: NA
J gene: TRBJ2-2
D gene: NA